This is a list of T cell receptor beta chains from one sample in a study of control samples from healthy donors and cancer patients. This table comes from immunoSEQ multiplex PCR, and its TCRdb copy is limited to in-frame clones, with some not included. The sample includes about 180,000 clones, around 90% of them seen just once. Specimen: blood. The receptors come from a man aged 25-45 years in good health. CDR3s include the opening cysteine and the closing phenylalanine or tryptophan. A D gene is named only where the DNA matches it firmly. Size tells how often a clone was seen (once, few, many) or the class of an expanded clone, and some rows leave it out.

DNA: TGTGCTAGTGGTTTGGTACCCGGAAGTGAAGCTTTCTTT
CDR3: CASGLVPGSEAFF
D: .
J: TRBJ1-1
V: TRBV12-5
size: .

DNA: TGTGCCAGCAGTGAAACCGTGGGGAGCACAGATACGCAGTATTTT
CDR3: CASSETVGSTDTQYF
D: .
J: TRBJ2-3
V: TRBV6-1
size: .

DNA: TGCGCCAGCAGCCTCCCGGTTGGGCGGGAGTCCTACGAGCAGTACTTC
CDR3: CASSLPVGRESYEQYF
D: TRBD2
J: TRBJ2-7
V: TRBV5-1
size: .

DNA: TGCAGCGTTGAAGATACGGGTGGCTACACCTTC
CDR3: CSVEDTGGYTF
D: .
J: TRBJ1-2
V: TRBV29-1
size: .

DNA: TGTGCCACCAGTGACAACAAAGAGACCCAGTACTTC
CDR3: CATSDNKETQYF
D: .
J: TRBJ2-5
V: TRBV24-1
size: .

DNA: TGTGCCAGCAGTTTATTGGGGGGGGGTGAAAAACTGTTTTTT
CDR3: CASSLLGGGEKLFF
D: .
J: TRBJ1-4
V: TRBV28
size: .

DNA: TGTGCCAGTAGTATAATGAGTGGAGAGACCCAGTACTTC
CDR3: CASSIMSGETQYF
D: .
J: TRBJ2-5
V: TRBV19
size: .

DNA: TGTGCCAGTAGTATGAGACAGTACAATGAGCAGTTCTTC
CDR3: CASSMRQYNEQFF
D: .
J: TRBJ2-1
V: TRBV19
size: .

DNA: TGTGCCTGGACGTATAGGGTGAACACTGAAGCTTTCTTT
CDR3: CAWTYRVNTEAFF
D: .
J: TRBJ1-1
V: TRBV30
size: .

DNA: TGTGCCAGCAGCCGATACGACAGGGGGTTAGGGACTACGGTCTACGAGCAGTACTTC
CDR3: CASSRYDRGLGTTVYEQYF
D: TRBD1
J: TRBJ2-7
V: TRBV5-6
size: .

DNA: TGTGCCAGCAGTTACTTCGGGAGGGGGCAGGGGAGCCCTGGGGCCAACGTCCTGACTTTC
CDR3: CASSYFGRGQGSPGANVLTF
D: .
J: TRBJ2-6
V: TRBV6-2/TRBV6-3
size: .

DNA: TGTGCCAGCAGCTTAGTAGCCGGAGGGGAGCTGTTTTTT
CDR3: CASSLVAGGELFF
D: .
J: TRBJ2-2
V: TRBV5-4
size: once

DNA: TGTGCCAGCAGCGTAGGCCAGGGGGTAGAAAAACTGTTTTTT
CDR3: CASSVGQGVEKLFF
D: TRBD1
J: TRBJ1-4
V: TRBV9
size: .

DNA: TGTGCCTGGAGTGTACAAACAGGGGGTGGAAACACCATATATTTT
CDR3: CAWSVQTGGGNTIYF
D: TRBD1
J: TRBJ1-3
V: TRBV30
size: .

DNA: TGTGCTAGTGGTCTTGGGGGAATTAACTATGGCTACACCTTC
CDR3: CASGLGGINYGYTF
D: .
J: TRBJ1-2
V: TRBV12-5
size: .

DNA: TGTGCCAGTAGTATTATATATAGTGTGGCTCAGCCCCAGCATTTT
CDR3: CASSIIYSVAQPQHF
D: .
J: TRBJ1-5
V: TRBV19
size: .

DNA: TGTGCCAGCAGCTCCCGGCCTGGGGATGGCTACACCTTC
CDR3: CASSSRPGDGYTF
D: .
J: TRBJ1-2
V: TRBV7-9
size: .

DNA: TGTGCCAGCAGCTTAGGGATCTCCGGCTACGAGCAGTACTTC
CDR3: CASSLGISGYEQYF
D: .
J: TRBJ2-7
V: TRBV11-2
size: .

DNA: TGTGCCAGCAGCGTAGGAAGCGGGGGACCCTACGAGCAGTACTTC
CDR3: CASSVGSGGPYEQYF
D: TRBD2
J: TRBJ2-7
V: TRBV9
size: .

DNA: TGTGCCAGCAGGCTCCGGGGGTACAATGAGCAGTTCTTC
CDR3: CASRLRGYNEQFF
D: .
J: TRBJ2-1
V: TRBV5-8
size: .

DNA: TGTGCCAGCAGCTCCCTCCAAACGGTATCCTACAATGAGCAGTTCTTC
CDR3: CASSSLQTVSYNEQFF
D: .
J: TRBJ2-1
V: TRBV7-3
size: once

DNA: TGTGCCAGCAGTAAGGACAGTCTCTCCTATAATTCACCCCTCCACTTT
CDR3: CASSKDSLSYNSPLHF
D: .
J: TRBJ1-6
V: TRBV27
size: .

DNA: TGTGCCAGCAGTCAAGATCCGGGACCTTTTACTAGCACAGATACGCAGTATTTT
CDR3: CASSQDPGPFTSTDTQYF
D: .
J: TRBJ2-3
V: TRBV6-2/TRBV6-3
size: .

DNA: TGTGCCAGCAGTGAGGAGAGGGGGCAAGAGACCCAGTACTTC
CDR3: CASSEERGQETQYF
D: .
J: TRBJ2-5
V: TRBV2
size: .

DNA: TGTGCCAGCGTAGTCCCAGGAGGGACCGGGGAGCTGTTTTTT
CDR3: CASVVPGGTGELFF
D: .
J: TRBJ2-2
V: TRBV6-5
size: .

DNA: TGTGCCAGTAGTATTCCAGGAAATACTGAAGCTTTCTTT
CDR3: CASSIPGNTEAFF
D: .
J: TRBJ1-1
V: TRBV19
size: .

DNA: TGTGCCAGTAGTATGGGGGGCACTGAAGCTTTCTTT
CDR3: CASSMGGTEAFF
D: .
J: TRBJ1-1
V: TRBV19
size: .

DNA: TGTGCCAGTAGAAACGGGGCCGACAGGGTGGACACTGAAGCTTTCTTT
CDR3: CASRNGADRVDTEAFF
D: TRBD1
J: TRBJ1-1
V: TRBV19
size: .

DNA: TGTGCCTGGAGGCTTTCAGGAGTGTACGAGCAGTACTTC
CDR3: CAWRLSGVYEQYF
D: .
J: TRBJ2-7
V: TRBV30
size: .

DNA: TGTGCCACCAGCCGAGGCGGGGCCAAGATGAACACTGAAGCTTTCTTT
CDR3: CATSRGGAKMNTEAFF
D: .
J: TRBJ1-1
V: TRBV15
size: .

DNA: TGTGCCAGCAGCTTTCCGACATTATCGAATGGCTACACCTTC
CDR3: CASSFPTLSNGYTF
D: .
J: TRBJ1-2
V: TRBV7-2
size: .

DNA: TGCGCCAGCAGCGCGTATACTGGACAGCCCGCCTCCTACGAGCAGTACTTC
CDR3: CASSAYTGQPASYEQYF
D: .
J: TRBJ2-7
V: TRBV5-1
size: .

DNA: TGTGCCATCGGGGACAGGGGTGATGGCTACACCTTC
CDR3: CAIGDRGDGYTF
D: TRBD1
J: TRBJ1-2
V: TRBV10-3
size: .

DNA: TGTGCCAGCAGCGTAGTGGGACAGCCCGTTAGCAACTATGGCTACACCTTC
CDR3: CASSVVGQPVSNYGYTF
D: TRBD1
J: TRBJ1-2
V: TRBV9
size: .

DNA: TGTGCCAGCAGTTTAGCGGCGGGGGGGCTTTATTTT
CDR3: CASSLAAGGLYF
D: TRBD2
J: TRBJ2-3
V: TRBV12-3/TRBV12-4
size: .

DNA: TGTGCCAGCAGTCTCCGGGCGGGAGTGACCCGGGGGGAGCAGTACTTC
CDR3: CASSLRAGVTRGEQYF
D: TRBD2
J: TRBJ2-7
V: TRBV6-2/TRBV6-3
size: few

DNA: TGTGCCAGCAGCCATCAGACAGCCACGAACACTGAAGCTTTCTTT
CDR3: CASSHQTATNTEAFF
D: .
J: TRBJ1-1
V: TRBV3-1/TRBV3-2
size: .

DNA: TGTGCCAGCAGCGTGGGACTAGCGGGAATAGAGACCCAGTACTTC
CDR3: CASSVGLAGIETQYF
D: TRBD2
J: TRBJ2-5
V: TRBV11-2
size: .

DNA: TGTGCCAGCAGCCCACAGGGGGGCGGGTACACTGAAGCTTTCTTT
CDR3: CASSPQGGGYTEAFF
D: TRBD1
J: TRBJ1-1
V: TRBV7-2
size: .

DNA: TGCAGCGTTGCGAGGCGGGAGTTAAGGGATGAGCAGTTCTTC
CDR3: CSVARRELRDEQFF
D: TRBD2
J: TRBJ2-1
V: TRBV29-1
size: .

DNA: TGTGCTAGTGGTTTGCCCCAACTAGCCGGGGCAACAGATACGCAGTATTTT
CDR3: CASGLPQLAGATDTQYF
D: .
J: TRBJ2-3
V: TRBV12-5
size: .

DNA: TGCGCCAGCAGCTTGAGTCTCCTATGGAAGACGAACACCGGGGAGCTGTTTTTT
CDR3: CASSLSLLWKTNTGELFF
D: .
J: TRBJ2-2
V: TRBV5-1
size: .

DNA: TGCGCCAGCAGTCACCGGGGGGGGAAGCGTCAGCTCTATGGCTACACCTTC
CDR3: CASSHRGGKRQLYGYTF
D: .
J: TRBJ1-2
V: TRBV23-1
size: once

DNA: TGTGCCTGGAAAGGAGGTCGTAATGAAAAACTGTTTTTT
CDR3: CAWKGGRNEKLFF
D: .
J: TRBJ1-4
V: TRBV30
size: once

DNA: TGTGCCAGCAGCCGGACTAGCGGAAACAATGAGCAGTTCTTC
CDR3: CASSRTSGNNEQFF
D: TRBD2
J: TRBJ2-1
V: TRBV7-9
size: once